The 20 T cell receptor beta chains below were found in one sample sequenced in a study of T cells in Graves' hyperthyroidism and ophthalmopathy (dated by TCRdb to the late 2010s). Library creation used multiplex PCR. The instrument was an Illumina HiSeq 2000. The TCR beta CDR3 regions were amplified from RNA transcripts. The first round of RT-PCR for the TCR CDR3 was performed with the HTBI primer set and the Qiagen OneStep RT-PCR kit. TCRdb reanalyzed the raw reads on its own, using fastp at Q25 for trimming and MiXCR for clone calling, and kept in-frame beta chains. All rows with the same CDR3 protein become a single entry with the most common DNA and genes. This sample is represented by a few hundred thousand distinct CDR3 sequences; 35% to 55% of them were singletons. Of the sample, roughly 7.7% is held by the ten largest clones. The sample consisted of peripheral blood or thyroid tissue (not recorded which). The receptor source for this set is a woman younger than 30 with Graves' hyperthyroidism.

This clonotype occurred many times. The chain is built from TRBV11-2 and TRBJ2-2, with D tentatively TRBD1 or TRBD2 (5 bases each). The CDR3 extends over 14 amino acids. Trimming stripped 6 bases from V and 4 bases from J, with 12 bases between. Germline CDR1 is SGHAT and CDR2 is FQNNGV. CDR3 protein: CASRAMGVTGELFF. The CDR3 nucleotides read TGTGCCAGCAGAGCTATGGGGGTCACCGGGGAGCTGTTTTTT.

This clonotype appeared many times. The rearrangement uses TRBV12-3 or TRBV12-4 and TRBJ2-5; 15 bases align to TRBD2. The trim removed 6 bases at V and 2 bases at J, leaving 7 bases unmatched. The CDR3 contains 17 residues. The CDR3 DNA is TGTGCCAGCAGACCGGGACTAGCGGGAGGACGACAAGAGACCCAGTACTTC. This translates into CASRPGLAGGRQETQYF.

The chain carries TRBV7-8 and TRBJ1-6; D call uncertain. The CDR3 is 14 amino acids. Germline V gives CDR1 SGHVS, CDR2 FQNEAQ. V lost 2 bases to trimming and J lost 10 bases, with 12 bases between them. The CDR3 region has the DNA TGTGCCAGCAGCTTATTTTCGACGGCCTCACCCCTCCACTTT. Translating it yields CASSLFSTASPLHF.

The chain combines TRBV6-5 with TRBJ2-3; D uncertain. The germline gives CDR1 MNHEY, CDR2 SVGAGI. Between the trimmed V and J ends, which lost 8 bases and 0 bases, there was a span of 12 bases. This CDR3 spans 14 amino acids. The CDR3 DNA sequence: TGTGCCAGCGGCCAGTCAGGTAGCACAGATACGCAGTATTTT. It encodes CASGQSGSTDTQYF.

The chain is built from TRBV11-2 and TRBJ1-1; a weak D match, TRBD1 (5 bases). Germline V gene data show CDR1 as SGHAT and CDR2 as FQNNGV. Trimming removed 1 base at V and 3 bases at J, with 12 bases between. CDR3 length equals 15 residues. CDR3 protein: CASSLGGVVDTEAFF. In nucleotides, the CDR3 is TGTGCCAGCAGCTTAGGGGGGGTGGTGGACACTGAAGCTTTCTTT.

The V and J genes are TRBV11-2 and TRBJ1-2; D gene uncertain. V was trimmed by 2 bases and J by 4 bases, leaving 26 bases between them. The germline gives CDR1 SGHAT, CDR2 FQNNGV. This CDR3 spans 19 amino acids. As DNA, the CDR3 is TGTGCCAGCAGCTTATCGGCTAGCGGGAGATGGGCCTCGACCTATGGCTACACCTTC. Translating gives CASSLSASGRWASTYGYTF.

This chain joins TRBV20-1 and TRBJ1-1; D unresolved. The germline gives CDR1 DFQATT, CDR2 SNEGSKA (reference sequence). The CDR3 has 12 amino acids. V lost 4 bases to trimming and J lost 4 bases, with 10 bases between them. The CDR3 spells CSAKLPGTEAFF. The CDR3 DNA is TGCAGTGCTAAACTTCCGGGCACTGAAGCTTTCTTT.

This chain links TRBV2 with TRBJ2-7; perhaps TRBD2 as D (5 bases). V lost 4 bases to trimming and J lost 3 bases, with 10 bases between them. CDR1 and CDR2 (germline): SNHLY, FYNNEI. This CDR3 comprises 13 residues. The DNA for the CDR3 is TGTGCCAGCAGTGCGGACTGGATCTACGAGCAGTACTTC. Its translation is CASSADWIYEQYF.

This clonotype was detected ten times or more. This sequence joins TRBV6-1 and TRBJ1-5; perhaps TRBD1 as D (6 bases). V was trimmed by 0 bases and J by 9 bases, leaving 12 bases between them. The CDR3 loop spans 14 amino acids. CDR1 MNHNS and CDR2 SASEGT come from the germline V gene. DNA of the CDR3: TGTGCCAGCAGTGAAGCGGCAGGGGAGCGGCCCCAGCATTTT. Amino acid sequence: CASSEAAGERPQHF.

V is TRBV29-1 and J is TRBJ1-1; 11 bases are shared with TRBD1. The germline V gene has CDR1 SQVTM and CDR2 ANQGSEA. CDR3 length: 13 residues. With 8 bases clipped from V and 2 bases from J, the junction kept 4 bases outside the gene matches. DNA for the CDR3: TGCAGCCCAAGGACAGGGGGCAACACTGAAGCTTTCTTT. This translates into CSPRTGGNTEAFF.

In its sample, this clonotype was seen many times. As DNA, the CDR3 is TGTGCCACCAGTGGGGGATTTGCGGAGACCCAGTACTTC. Residues: CATSGGFAETQYF. J is TRBJ2-5 and V is TRBV24-1; no clear D gene. The CDR3 spans 13 residues. V lost 5 bases to trimming and J lost 5 bases, with 11 bases between them. Per germline, CDR1 KGHDR and CDR2 SFDVKD.

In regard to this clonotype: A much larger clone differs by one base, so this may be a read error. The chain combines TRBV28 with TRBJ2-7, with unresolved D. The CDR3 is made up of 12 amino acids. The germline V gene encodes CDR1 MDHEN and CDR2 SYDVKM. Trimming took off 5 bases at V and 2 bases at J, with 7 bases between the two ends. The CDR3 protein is CASSDTTYEQYF. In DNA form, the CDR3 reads TGTGCCAGCAGTGACACGACCTACGAGCAGTACTTC.

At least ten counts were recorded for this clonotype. The CDR3 bases are TGTGCCAGCTCACTCGTACGACTGAGTGGGCAGCCCCAGCATTTT. Its protein product is CASSLVRLSGQPQHF. J is TRBJ1-5 and V is TRBV18; the D is unclear. V was trimmed by 4 bases and J by 7 bases, leaving 17 bases between them. Germline CDR1 KGHSH, CDR2 LQKENI. This CDR3 comprises 15 residues.

CDR3 nucleotides: TGCAGCGCAGGACAGGGAGGCCCTAACTATGGCTACACCTTC. This sequence encodes CSAGQGGPNYGYTF. The chain uses TRBV29-1 and TRBJ1-2; 8 positions match TRBD1. Germline CDR1 reads SQVTM; CDR2 reads ANQGSEA. The V segment lost 7 bases and the J segment 0 bases; nucleotides outside the gene matches: 7. This CDR3 is built from 14 residues.

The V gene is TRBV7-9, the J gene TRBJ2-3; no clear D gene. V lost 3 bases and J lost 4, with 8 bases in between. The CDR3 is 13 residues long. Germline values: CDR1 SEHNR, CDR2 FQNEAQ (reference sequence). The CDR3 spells CASSLSDADTQYF. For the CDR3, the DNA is TGTGCCAGCAGCTTGTCGGATGCAGATACGCAGTATTTT.

CDR3 amino acids: CASSSRAGPQGNEQFF. For the CDR3, the DNA is TGTGCCAGCAGCTCGCGCGCCGGGCCTCAAGGCAATGAGCAGTTCTTC. The chain links TRBV7-9 to TRBJ2-1; D remains ambiguous. CDR3 length: 16 amino acids. The germline gives CDR1 SEHNR, CDR2 FQNEAQ (reference sequence). V gave up 4 bases and J gave up 6 bases, with 19 bases separating them. Looking up the rest from reference TRBV7-9 and TRBJ2-1 gives the full variable domain: DTGVSQNPRHKITKRGQNVTFRCDPISEHNRLYWYRQTLGQGPEFLTYFQNEAQLEKSRLLSDRFSAERPKGSFSTLEIQRTEQGDSAMYLCASSSRAGPQGNEQFFGPGTRLTVL.

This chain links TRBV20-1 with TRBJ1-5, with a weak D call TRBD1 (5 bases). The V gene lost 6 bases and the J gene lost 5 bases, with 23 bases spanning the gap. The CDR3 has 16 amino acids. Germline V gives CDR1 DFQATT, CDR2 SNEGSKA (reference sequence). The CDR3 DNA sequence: TGCAGTGCCTCGGGACTAGCGGGAGGTACCGATCAGCCCCAGCATTTT. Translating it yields CSASGLAGGTDQPQHF.

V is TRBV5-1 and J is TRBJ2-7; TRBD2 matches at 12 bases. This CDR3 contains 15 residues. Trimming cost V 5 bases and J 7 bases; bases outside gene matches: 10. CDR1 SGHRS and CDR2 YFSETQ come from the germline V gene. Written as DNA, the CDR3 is TGCGCCAGCAGGGGACTAGCGGGTCCCTCTACTGAGCAGTACTTC. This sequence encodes CASRGLAGPSTEQYF.

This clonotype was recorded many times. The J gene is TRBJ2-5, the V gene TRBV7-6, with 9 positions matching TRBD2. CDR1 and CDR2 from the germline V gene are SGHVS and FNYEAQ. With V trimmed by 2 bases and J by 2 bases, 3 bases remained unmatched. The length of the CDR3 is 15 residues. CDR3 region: CASSLLAGEQETQYF. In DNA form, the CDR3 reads TGTGCCAGCAGCTTATTAGCGGGAGAGCAAGAGACCCAGTACTTC.

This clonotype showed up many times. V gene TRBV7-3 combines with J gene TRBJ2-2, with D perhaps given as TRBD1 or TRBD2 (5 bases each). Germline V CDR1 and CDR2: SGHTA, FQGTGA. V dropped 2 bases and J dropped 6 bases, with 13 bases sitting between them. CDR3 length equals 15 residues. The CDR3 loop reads CASSLWPGASGELFF. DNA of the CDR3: TGTGCCAGCAGCTTATGGCCCGGGGCCTCCGGGGAGCTGTTTTTT.